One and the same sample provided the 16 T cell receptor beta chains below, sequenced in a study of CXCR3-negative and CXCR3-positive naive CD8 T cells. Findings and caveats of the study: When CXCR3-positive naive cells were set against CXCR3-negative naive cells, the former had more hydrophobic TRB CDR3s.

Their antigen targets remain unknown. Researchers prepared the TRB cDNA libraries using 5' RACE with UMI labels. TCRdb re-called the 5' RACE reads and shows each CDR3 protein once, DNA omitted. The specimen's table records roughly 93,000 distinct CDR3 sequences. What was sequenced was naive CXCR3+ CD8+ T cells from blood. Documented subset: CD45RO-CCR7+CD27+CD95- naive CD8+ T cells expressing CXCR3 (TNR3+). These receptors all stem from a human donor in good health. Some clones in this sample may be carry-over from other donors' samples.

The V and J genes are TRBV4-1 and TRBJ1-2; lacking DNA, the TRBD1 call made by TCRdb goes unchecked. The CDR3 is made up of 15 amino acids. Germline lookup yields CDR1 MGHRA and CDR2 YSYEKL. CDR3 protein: CASSLWGQGNYGYTF.

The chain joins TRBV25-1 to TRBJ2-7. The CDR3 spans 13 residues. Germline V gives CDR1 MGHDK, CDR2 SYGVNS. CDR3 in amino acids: CASSETANYEQYF.

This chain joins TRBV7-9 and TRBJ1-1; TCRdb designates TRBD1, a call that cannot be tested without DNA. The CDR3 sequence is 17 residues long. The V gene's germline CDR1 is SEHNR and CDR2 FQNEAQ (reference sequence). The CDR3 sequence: CASSLGQAGPVYAEAFF.

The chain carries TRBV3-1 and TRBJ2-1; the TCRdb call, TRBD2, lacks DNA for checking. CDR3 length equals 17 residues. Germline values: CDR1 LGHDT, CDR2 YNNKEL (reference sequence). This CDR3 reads CASRETSGGPRDNEQFF.

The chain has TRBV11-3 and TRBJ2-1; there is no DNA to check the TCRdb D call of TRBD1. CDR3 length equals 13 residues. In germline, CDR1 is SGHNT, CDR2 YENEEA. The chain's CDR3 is CASRAGTGSEQFF.

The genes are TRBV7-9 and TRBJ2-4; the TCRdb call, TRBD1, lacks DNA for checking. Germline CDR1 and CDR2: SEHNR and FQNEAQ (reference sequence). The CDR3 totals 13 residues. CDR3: CASSLGQENIQYF. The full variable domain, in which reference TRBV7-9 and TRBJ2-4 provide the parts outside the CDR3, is DTGVSQNPRHKITKRGQNVTFRCDPISEHNRLYWYRQTLGQGPEFLTYFQNEAQLEKSRLLSDRFSAERPKGSFSTLEIQRTEQGDSAMYLCASSLGQENIQYFGAGTRLSVL.

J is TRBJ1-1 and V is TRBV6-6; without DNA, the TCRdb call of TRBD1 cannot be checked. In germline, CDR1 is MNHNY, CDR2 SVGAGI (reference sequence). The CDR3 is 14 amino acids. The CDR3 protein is CASSYSTTGVEAFF.

CDR3 amino acids: CAISEGMEQYF. The rearrangement links TRBV10-3 to TRBJ2-7. The CDR3 sequence is 11 residues long. Germline V gene sequence: CDR1 ENHRY, CDR2 SYGVKD.

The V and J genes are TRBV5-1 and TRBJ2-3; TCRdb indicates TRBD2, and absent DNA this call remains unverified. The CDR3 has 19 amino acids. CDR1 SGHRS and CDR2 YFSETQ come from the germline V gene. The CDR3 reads CASTWAQTSGVISTDTQYF. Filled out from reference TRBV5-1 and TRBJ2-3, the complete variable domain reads KAGVTQTPRYLIKTRGQQVTLSCSPISGHRSVSWYQQTPGQGLQFLFEYFSETQRNKGNFPGRFSGRQFSNSRSEMNVSTLELGDSALYLCASTWAQTSGVISTDTQYFGPGTRLTVL.

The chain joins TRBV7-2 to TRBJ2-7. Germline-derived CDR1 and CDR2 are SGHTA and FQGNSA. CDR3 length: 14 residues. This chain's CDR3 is CASSSLTRIYEQYF.

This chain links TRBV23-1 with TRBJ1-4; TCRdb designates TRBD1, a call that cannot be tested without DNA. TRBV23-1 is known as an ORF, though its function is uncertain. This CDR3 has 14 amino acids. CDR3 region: CASSPGGTNEKLFF.

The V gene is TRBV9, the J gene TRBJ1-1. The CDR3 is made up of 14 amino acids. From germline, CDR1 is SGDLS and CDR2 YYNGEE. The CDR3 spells CASSEGVANTEAFF.

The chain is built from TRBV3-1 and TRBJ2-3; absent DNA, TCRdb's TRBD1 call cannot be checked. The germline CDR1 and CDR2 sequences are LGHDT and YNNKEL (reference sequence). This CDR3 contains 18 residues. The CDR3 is CASSQDRGGGASTDTQYF.

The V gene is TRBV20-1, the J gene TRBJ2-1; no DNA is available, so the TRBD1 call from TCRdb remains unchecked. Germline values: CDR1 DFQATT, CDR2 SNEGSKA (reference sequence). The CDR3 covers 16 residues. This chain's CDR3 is CSARKPAGAGYNEQFF.

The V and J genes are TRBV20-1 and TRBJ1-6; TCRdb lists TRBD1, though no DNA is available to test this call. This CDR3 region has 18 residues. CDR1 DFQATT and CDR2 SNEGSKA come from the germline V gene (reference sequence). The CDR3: CSARDDGTVRSYNSPLHF.

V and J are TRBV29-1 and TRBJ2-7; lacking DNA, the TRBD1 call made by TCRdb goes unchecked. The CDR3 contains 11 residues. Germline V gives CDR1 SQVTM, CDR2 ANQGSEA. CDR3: CSALGTREQYF.